The subject of this entry is one T cell receptor beta chain. The entry originates in a study of T-cell memory formation after mild COVID-19. Study context: Largely, the TCR clusters proved donor specific.

TCRdb recomputed calls from the 5' RACE reads with MiXCR, one row per CDR3 protein. The sample has under 300,000 distinct CDR3 sequences; 8.5% to 9.5% are singletons. Looked up from germline, CDR1 is KGHSH and CDR2 is LQKENI. The CDR3 consists of 15 residues. Trimming removed 0 bases from V and 6 bases from J; junction bases left unmatched: 2. Input material: PBMCs or a T cell subset sorted from them (not recorded which). The V and J genes are TRBV18 and TRBJ1-4; 9 nucleotides match TRBD1. The TCR comes from a young man who had mild COVID-19 (a few samples of this study predate the infection). Cell type and time point are not known. CDR3 in amino acids: CASSPPGTGHEKLFF. CDR3 in DNA: TGTGCCAGCTCACCACCCGGGACAGGGCATGAAAAACTGTTTTTT. Using reference TRBV18 and TRBJ1-4 for the parts outside the CDR3, the full variable domain is NAGVMQNPRHLVRRRGQEARLRCSPMKGHSHVYWYRQLPEEGLKFMVYLQKENIIDESGMPKERFSAEFPKEGPSILRIQQVVRGDSAAYFCASSPPGTGHEKLFFGSGTQLSVL.